This T cell receptor (beta chain) was observed in a study of cytomegalovirus exposure and HLA in healthy donors. Trimming left V 7 bases short and J 4 bases short, with 19 bases between. Germline CDR1 is SGHTA and CDR2 is FQGNSA. The CDR3 is made up of 15 amino acids. The PCR ran on 60 Vbeta and 13 Jbeta primers. Clones were read by immunoSEQ multiplex PCR, and TCRdb kept only the in-frame ones, dropping some. The data contain 130,000 to 150,000 clones, less than 85% of them singletons. The sequenced sample was PBMCs. The V gene is TRBV7-2, the J gene TRBJ1-2, with unresolved D. The clonotype comes from a man in his forties in good health and CMV-seropositive. CDR3 region: CASTHDSGVSYGYTF. The DNA of the CDR3 is TGTGCCAGCACCCACGATTCCGGGGTTAGCTATGGCTACACCTTC.